This T cell receptor (beta chain) was captured in a study of T cells in Graves' hyperthyroidism and ophthalmopathy. Study observations and caveats: Clonotypes that were expanded in thyroid above 0.001 mostly appeared in blood too.

The source of the PBMCs was less than 12 ml of fresh peripheral blood. TCR beta CDR3 region amplification was performed from RNA transcripts. With the HTBI primer set, the TCR CDR3 went through a first round of RT-PCR. In TCRdb, the multiplex PCR reads were re-called with MiXCR into one record per CDR3 protein. The table has over 400,000 distinct CDR3 sequences, approximately 15% seen once. With respect to this clonotype: Its antigen is unidentified.

This CDR3 is built from 15 residues. Looked up from germline, CDR1 is SGDLS and CDR2 is YYNGEE. The V and J ends lost 0 bases and 10 bases respectively, with 17 bases between them. The clonotype was recovered from a man younger than 30 with Graves' ophthalmopathy. The V and J genes are TRBV9 and TRBJ2-1; tentative D call: TRBD2 (7 bases). Sequenced input: blood. DNA of the CDR3: TGTGCCAGCAGCGTAGAGGAGGTTAGGGGGGGGGAGCAGTTCTTC. It specifies CASSVEEVRGGEQFF.